This entry is about one T cell receptor (beta chain). What it binds is not known. Healthy people donating bone marrow made up the donors. The PCR made use of 60 Vbeta and 13 Jbeta primers. Profiling relied on immunoSEQ multiplex PCR, and the TCRdb table lists in-frame clones only, not all of them. The sample holds some 130,000 clones, around three quarters seen once. This sample was included in a study of cytomegalovirus exposure and HLA in healthy donors. For the study at large: Sequencing of around 200 million T cells in an earlier analysis found roughly 120 million unique TCR beta sequences. Of several hundred genotyped donors, 75% to 90% grouped in the Caucasian-associated ancestry cluster.

The CDR3 runs 17 residues. With 0 bases clipped from V and 0 bases from J, the junction kept 5 bases outside the gene matches. Germline loops: CDR1 MDHEN, CDR2 SYDVKM. Notes on the study in general: A later analysis found that most CMV-associated TCR beta chains appeared HLA-restricted.

The chain recombines TRBV28 with TRBJ1-1, with 9 bases lining up with TRBD1. Sequences were obtained from PBMCs. This TCR derives from a man aged 18 to 35 in good health and CMV-seronegative. CDR3 in DNA: TGTGCCAGCAGTTTATGGGGGGACAGGGCAATGAACACTGAAGCTTTCTTT. Translated, it gives CASSLWGDRAMNTEAFF.